Listed below are T cell receptor beta chains from one sample, sequenced in a study of cytomegalovirus exposure and HLA in healthy donors. Libraries were prepared by immunoSEQ multiplex PCR; TCRdb keeps only in-frame clonotypes and omits some of them. Of about 150,000 clones in the sample, 60% to 80% were seen once. The sequenced material came from PBMCs. The receptors originated from a male donor in good health and CMV-seronegative. Each CDR3 is given with its conserved first and last residue. D genes are given only for firm matches. Size is omitted from some rows. Given values are once, few, many or a class for expanded clones.

j_call,v_call,cdr3_length,clone_size,d_call,cdr3_nt,cdr3_aa
TRBJ1-4,TRBV19,14,-,TRBD1,TGTGCCAGTAGGGGACAGGGGGCGTATGAAAAACTGTTTTTT,CASRGQGAYEKLFF
TRBJ2-1,TRBV5-5,14,-,TRBD2,TGTGCCAGCAGCACTAGCGGGGGGGGGATCGAGCAGTTCTTC,CASSTSGGGIEQFF
TRBJ2-2,TRBV7-9,15,-,-,TGTGCCAGCAGCTTTACGGCGGGGATGACCGGGGAGCTGTTTTTT,CASSFTAGMTGELFF
TRBJ1-1,TRBV14,16,few,-,TGTGCCAGCAGCCTTATCATGACAGCCCTGAACACTGAAGCTTTCTTT,CASSLIMTALNTEAFF
TRBJ2-7,TRBV28,18,-,TRBD1,TGTGCCAGCAGCCAAGGTTTCGGTTTACAGGGGCGTTCCTACGAGCAGTACTTC,CASSQGFGLQGRSYEQYF
TRBJ1-1,TRBV19,14,once,-,TGTGCCAGTAGTATCAGGGCATCAGACACTGAAGCTTTCTTT,CASSIRASDTEAFF
TRBJ2-5,TRBV15,13,-,-,TGTGCCACCAGCAGAGACTACCAAGAGACCCAGTACTTC,CATSRDYQETQYF
TRBJ2-5,TRBV5-8,16,-,TRBD2,TGTGCCAGCAGCCCCCGACTAGCGGGGGGCCGAGAGACCCAGTACTTC,CASSPRLAGGRETQYF
TRBJ1-2,TRBV5-1,14,-,-,TGCGCCAGCAGCATGGACTCCATCGCCTATGGCTACACCTTC,CASSMDSIAYGYTF
TRBJ2-7,TRBV5-6,15,-,TRBD1,TGTGCCAGCAGCTGGGGGACAGGGGGCTCCTACGAGCAGTACTTC,CASSWGTGGSYEQYF
TRBJ2-5,TRBV4-3,15,-,-,TGCGCCAGCAGCCAAGATCCCCAGGGGCGGGAGACCCAGTACTTC,CASSQDPQGRETQYF
TRBJ1-2,TRBV6-6,14,-,-,TGTGCCAGCAGTTACTCCAGGGGAGACTATGGCTACACCTTC,CASSYSRGDYGYTF
TRBJ2-7,TRBV6-5,15,-,TRBD1,TGTGCCAGCAGTTACTCGGGACAGGGTACCTACGAGCAGTACTTC,CASSYSGQGTYEQYF
TRBJ1-1,TRBV6-5,15,-,-,TGTGCCAGCAGTTACTCGCGGACAGTCAACACTGAAGCTTTCTTT,CASSYSRTVNTEAFF
TRBJ2-1,TRBV18,13,-,TRBD2,TGTGCCAGCTCACCAGGACTAGTCAATGAGCAGTTCTTC,CASSPGLVNEQFF
TRBJ2-7,TRBV10-3,14,-,TRBD1,TGTGCCATCAGTGATAGGGGACAGGGCTACGAGCAGTACTTC,CAISDRGQGYEQYF
TRBJ2-1,TRBV27,16,-,TRBD2,TGTGCCAGCAGTTCCTTAGCGGGAGTCCCCTCCAATGAGCAGTTCTTC,CASSSLAGVPSNEQFF
TRBJ2-3,TRBV6-4,14,-,TRBD2,TGTGCCAGCAGTGATTTAGCGGGGGGAGATACGCAGTATTTT,CASSDLAGGDTQYF
TRBJ1-5,TRBV1,17,few,-,TGCACCAGCAGCCAAGGTTCCGACAGTCTCCGTCGTCAGCCCCAGCATTTT,CTSSQGSDSLRRQPQHF
TRBJ2-7,TRBV6-5,14,-,TRBD1,TGTGCCAGCAGTTCGGGACAGGGGTTCAACGAGCAGTACTTC,CASSSGQGFNEQYF
TRBJ2-7,TRBV11-1,14,few,TRBD1,TGTGCCAGCAGCCCGACAGGGGGCTTCTACGAGCAGTACTTC,CASSPTGGFYEQYF
TRBJ1-4,TRBV6-6,13,-,-,TGTGCCAGCACCCCTAACAGCCCTGAAAAACTGTTTTTT,CASTPNSPEKLFF
TRBJ1-5,TRBV27,15,-,TRBD1,TGTGCCAGCAGTTCGGTTACAGGGGGCAATCAGCCCCAGCATTTT,CASSSVTGGNQPQHF
TRBJ2-4,TRBV4-3,15,few,-,TGCGCCAGCAGCCAACGGGGGACAGTGAAAAACATTCAGTACTTC,CASSQRGTVKNIQYF
TRBJ2-7,TRBV7-9,14,-,TRBD2,TGTGCCAGCAGCCCCGGGACTAGCAGCCACGAGCAGTACTTC,CASSPGTSSHEQYF
TRBJ2-7,TRBV28,14,-,TRBD1,TGTGCCAGCAGTTTACAGGGGGTTACCTACGAGCAGTACTTC,CASSLQGVTYEQYF
TRBJ1-2,TRBV10-1,12,-,TRBD1,TGCGCCAGAGGGGACAGGGTTGATGGCTACACCTTC,CARGDRVDGYTF
TRBJ2-7,TRBV2,15,-,TRBD2,TGTGCCAGCAGGGGGACTAGCGGGGGCCAGGACGAGCAGTACTTC,CASRGTSGGQDEQYF
TRBJ1-3,TRBV30,13,-,TRBD1,TGTGCCTGGAGCACAGGGGAGGGAAACACCATATATTTT,CAWSTGEGNTIYF
TRBJ2-3,TRBV29-1,17,-,TRBD2,TGCAGCGTTGAAGTTGGGGCTAGCGGGAGGGTTACAGATACGCAGTATTTT,CSVEVGASGRVTDTQYF
TRBJ1-4,TRBV7-9,14,-,-,TGTGCCAGCAGCGGACTAGGGTCGAGTGAAAAACTGTTTTTT,CASSGLGSSEKLFF
TRBJ2-3,TRBV27,14,once,-,TGTGCCAGCAGTTTAGGGGCTCGTGTAGATACGCAGTATTTT,CASSLGARVDTQYF
TRBJ2-7,TRBV25-1,10,-,TRBD1,TGTGCCAGCAGGGGGACAGGGCAGTACTTC,CASRGTGQYF
TRBJ2-3,TRBV5-1,16,-,TRBD1,TGCGCCAGCAGCGGGGGGACAGGAACGGTCACAGATACGCAGTATTTT,CASSGGTGTVTDTQYF
TRBJ1-2,TRBV19,13,-,-,TGTGCCAGTAGTATAGAGTGGGGGCACGGCTACACCTTC,CASSIEWGHGYTF